Listed below are T cell receptor beta chains from one sample, sequenced in a study of regulatory T cells in long-lasting Graves disease. A single record per CDR3 protein comes from TCRdb applying MiXCR to the multiplex PCR reads. The sample includes a few hundred thousand distinct CDR3 sequences, around 20% seen only once; the top ten take approximately 13%. Sequenced here: peripheral blood mononuclear cells (PBMCs), sampled at new diagnosis, from a patient treated with antithyroid drugs. These receptors were collected from a female donor with Graves disease. CDR3s include the opening cysteine and the closing phenylalanine or tryptophan. D genes are given only for firm matches. Only part of the rows carry a size: once, few, many, or a class if the clone is expanded.

d_gene | j_gene | v_gene | abundance | CDR3aa | CDR3nt
TRBD2 | TRBJ2-7 | TRBV6-1 | many | CASSEMAGGDYEQYF | TGTGCCAGCAGTGAAATGGCGGGGGGCGACTACGAGCAGTACTTC
TRBD1 | TRBJ1-2 | TRBV30 | few | CAWRPTGNYGYTF | TGTGCCTGGAGACCGACAGGGAACTATGGCTACACCTTC
NA | TRBJ2-7 | TRBV10-3 | NA | CAISESAFYEQYF | TGTGCCATCAGTGAGTCGGCCTTCTACGAGCAGTACTTC
TRBD2 | TRBJ2-3 | TRBV19 | few | CASSGLLAGGTGDTQYF | TGTGCCAGTAGTGGCTTGCTAGCGGGGGGAACAGGGGATACGCAGTATTTT
TRBD2 | TRBJ2-1 | TRBV28 | many | CASRQTSDSYNEQFF | TGTGCCAGCAGACAAACTAGCGACTCCTACAATGAGCAGTTCTTC
NA | TRBJ1-2 | TRBV14 | many | CASSPLGQGVDYGYTF | TGTGCCAGCAGCCCCTTGGGGCAGGGAGTCGACTATGGCTACACCTTC
NA | TRBJ2-7 | TRBV5-6 | many | CASSLALGSYEQYF | TGTGCCAGCAGCTTGGCCCTGGGAAGCTACGAGCAGTACTTC
NA | TRBJ1-2 | TRBV10-3 | NA | CAISEVQENGYTF | TGTGCCATCAGTGAGGTCCAGGAAAATGGCTACACCTTC
TRBD1 | TRBJ2-7 | TRBV5-1 | few | CASSLHRGPASYEQYF | TGCGCCAGCAGCCTTCACAGGGGGCCCGCCTCCTACGAGCAGTACTTC
NA | TRBJ1-1 | TRBV29-1 | many | CSVATATEDTEAFF | TGCAGCGTTGCAACAGCTACCGAGGACACTGAAGCTTTCTTT
NA | TRBJ2-7 | TRBV27 | once | CASSYVSASRSYEQYF | TGTGCCAGCAGTTATGTCAGCGCCTCACGCTCCTACGAGCAGTACTTC
NA | TRBJ1-4 | TRBV6-1 | NA | CASNPGQSRDEKLFF | TGTGCCAGCAACCCAGGACAGTCTAGGGATGAAAAACTGTTTTTT
TRBD2 | TRBJ2-1 | TRBV2 | many | CASSELAGGQFF | TGTGCCAGCAGTGAATTGGCGGGGGGGCAGTTCTTC
NA | TRBJ2-3 | TRBV11-2 | many | CASSFGGRTDTQYF | TGTGCCAGCAGCTTCGGGGGACGCACAGATACGCAGTATTTT
TRBD2 | TRBJ2-3 | TRBV28 | many | CASSRGGSDTQYF | TGTGCCAGCTCCCGCGGGGGGTCAGATACGCAGTATTTT
NA | TRBJ1-6 | TRBV10-3 | NA | CAISRSGEDSPLHF | TGTGCCATCAGTCGGTCAGGGGAGGATTCACCCCTCCACTTT
TRBD1 | TRBJ1-2 | TRBV20-1 | NA | CSAGDSLIGYTF | TGCAGTGCCGGGGACAGTTTGATCGGCTACACCTTC
NA | TRBJ1-6 | TRBV7-8 | many | CASSLAETWDSPLHF | TGTGCCAGCAGCTTAGCCGAGACGTGGGATTCACCCCTCCACTTT
TRBD2 | TRBJ2-7 | TRBV11-2 | NA | CASSPGGGSGYEQYF | TGTGCCAGCAGCCCCGGGGGGGGCTCTGGCTACGAGCAGTACTTC
NA | TRBJ2-2 | TRBV6-1 | many | CASSPGGGNTGELFF | TGTGCCAGCAGCCCGGGGGGCGGGAACACCGGGGAGCTGTTTTTT
TRBD1 | TRBJ2-1 | TRBV7-3 | many | CASSRDRGADEQFF | TGTGCCAGCAGCCGGGACAGGGGGGCCGATGAGCAGTTCTTC
NA | TRBJ2-1 | TRBV7-2 | NA | CASSLELAYNEQFF | TGTGCCAGCAGCTTAGAATTGGCTTACAATGAGCAGTTCTTC
NA | TRBJ2-1 | TRBV2 | many | CASSEQGSSYNEQFF | TGTGCCAGCAGTGAACAGGGATCCTCCTACAATGAGCAGTTCTTC
NA | TRBJ1-2 | TRBV29-1 | many | CSVVTDYYGYTF | TGCAGCGTTGTGACCGATTACTATGGCTACACCTTC
TRBD1 | TRBJ1-5 | TRBV4-2 | NA | CVSGIDATGDLYSNQPQHF | TGTGTCAGCGGCATCGACGCGACAGGGGACCTATATAGCAATCAGCCCCAGCATTTT
NA | TRBJ1-4 | TRBV30 | many | CAWTGATNEKLFF | TGTGCCTGGACAGGCGCAACTAATGAAAAACTGTTTTTT
TRBD2 | TRBJ2-2 | TRBV12-3/TRBV12-4 | NA | CASSYGLAGFTGELFF | TGTGCCAGCAGTTACGGACTAGCGGGGTTCACCGGGGAGCTGTTTTTT
TRBD2 | TRBJ2-1 | TRBV11-2 | NA | CASRSTSGRGGNEQFF | TGTGCCAGCAGATCGACTAGCGGGAGAGGCGGTAATGAGCAGTTCTTC
TRBD1 | TRBJ1-5 | TRBV5-1 | many | CASSLTPRGDSSYQPQHF | TGCGCCAGCAGCCTAACGCCGAGGGGGGACAGTAGTTATCAGCCCCAGCATTTT